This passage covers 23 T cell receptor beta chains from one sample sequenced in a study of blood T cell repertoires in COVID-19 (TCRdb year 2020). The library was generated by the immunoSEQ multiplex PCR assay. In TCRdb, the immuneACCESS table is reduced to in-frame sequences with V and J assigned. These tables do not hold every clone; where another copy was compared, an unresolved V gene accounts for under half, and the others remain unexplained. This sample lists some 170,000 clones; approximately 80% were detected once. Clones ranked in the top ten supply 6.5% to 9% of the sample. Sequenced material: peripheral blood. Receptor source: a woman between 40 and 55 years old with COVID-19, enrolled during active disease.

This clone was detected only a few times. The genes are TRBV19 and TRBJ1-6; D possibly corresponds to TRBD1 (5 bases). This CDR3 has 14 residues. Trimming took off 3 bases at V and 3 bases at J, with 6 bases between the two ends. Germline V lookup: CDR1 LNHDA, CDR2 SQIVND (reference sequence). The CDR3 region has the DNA TGTGCCAGTAGTATCACAGGCTATAATTCACCCCTCCACTTT. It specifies CASSITGYNSPLHF. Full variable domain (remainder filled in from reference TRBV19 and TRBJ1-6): DGGITQSPKYLFRKEGQNVTLSCEQNLNHDAMYWYRQDPGQGLRLIYYSQIVNDFQKGDIAEGYSVSREKKESFPLTVTSAQKNPTAFYLCASSITGYNSPLHFGNGTRLTVT.

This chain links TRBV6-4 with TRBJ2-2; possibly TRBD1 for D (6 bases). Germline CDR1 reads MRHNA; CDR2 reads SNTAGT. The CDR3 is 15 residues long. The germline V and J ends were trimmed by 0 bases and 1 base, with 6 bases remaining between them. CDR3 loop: CASSDSTGNTGELFF. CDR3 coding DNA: TGTGCCAGCAGTGACTCGACAGGGAACACCGGGGAGCTGTTTTTT.

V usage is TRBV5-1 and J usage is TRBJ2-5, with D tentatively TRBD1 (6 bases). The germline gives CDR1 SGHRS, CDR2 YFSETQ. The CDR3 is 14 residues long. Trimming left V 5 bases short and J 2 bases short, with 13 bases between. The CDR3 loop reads CASSRGGQQETQYF. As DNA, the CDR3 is TGCGCCAGCAGTAGAGGAGGACAGCAAGAGACCCAGTACTTC. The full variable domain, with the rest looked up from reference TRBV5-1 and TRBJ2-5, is KAGVTQTPRYLIKTRGQQVTLSCSPISGHRSVSWYQQTPGQGLQFLFEYFSETQRNKGNFPGRFSGRQFSNSRSEMNVSTLELGDSALYLCASSRGGQQETQYFGPGTRLLVL.

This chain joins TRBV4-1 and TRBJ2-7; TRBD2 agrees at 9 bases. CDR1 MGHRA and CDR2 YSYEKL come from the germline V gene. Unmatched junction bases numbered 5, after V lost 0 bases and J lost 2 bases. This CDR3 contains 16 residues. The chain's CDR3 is CASSQERGGPPYEQYF. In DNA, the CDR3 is TGCGCCAGCAGCCAAGAGCGGGGGGGGCCCCCCTACGAGCAGTACTTC.

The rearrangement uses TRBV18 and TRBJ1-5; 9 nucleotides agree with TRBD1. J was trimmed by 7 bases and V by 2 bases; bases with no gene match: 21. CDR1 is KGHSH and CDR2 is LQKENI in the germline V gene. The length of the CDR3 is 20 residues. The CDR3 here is CASSPNSWGPGQGGGQPQHF. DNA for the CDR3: TGTGCCAGCTCACCAAATTCATGGGGACCGGGACAGGGCGGAGGGCAGCCCCAGCATTTT.

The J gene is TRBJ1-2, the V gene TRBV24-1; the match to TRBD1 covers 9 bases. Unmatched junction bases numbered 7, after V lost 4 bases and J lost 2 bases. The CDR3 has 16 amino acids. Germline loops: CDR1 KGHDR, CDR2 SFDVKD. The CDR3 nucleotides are TGTGCCACCAGTGACCCGACAGGGGGTGGAAACTATGGCTACACCTTC. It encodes CATSDPTGGGNYGYTF.

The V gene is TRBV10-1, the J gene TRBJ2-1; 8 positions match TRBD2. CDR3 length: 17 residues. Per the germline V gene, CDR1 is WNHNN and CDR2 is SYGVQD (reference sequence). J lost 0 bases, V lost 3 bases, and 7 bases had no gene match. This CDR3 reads CASSDNSGVGSYNEQFF. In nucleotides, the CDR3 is TGCGCCAGCAGTGATAATAGCGGGGTGGGCTCCTACAATGAGCAGTTCTTC.

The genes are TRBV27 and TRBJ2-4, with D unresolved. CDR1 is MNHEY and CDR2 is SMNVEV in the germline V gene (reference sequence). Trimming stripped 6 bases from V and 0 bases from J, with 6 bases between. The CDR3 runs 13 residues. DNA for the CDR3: TGTGCCAGCAGCCCCCTAGCCAAAAACATTCAGTACTTC. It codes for CASSPLAKNIQYF.

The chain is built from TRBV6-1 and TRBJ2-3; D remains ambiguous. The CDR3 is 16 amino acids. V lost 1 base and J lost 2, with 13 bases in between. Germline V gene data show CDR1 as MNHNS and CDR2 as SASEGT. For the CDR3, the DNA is TGTGCCAGCAGTGAAGACCGCCTATCGTTCACAGATACGCAGTATTTT. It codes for CASSEDRLSFTDTQYF.

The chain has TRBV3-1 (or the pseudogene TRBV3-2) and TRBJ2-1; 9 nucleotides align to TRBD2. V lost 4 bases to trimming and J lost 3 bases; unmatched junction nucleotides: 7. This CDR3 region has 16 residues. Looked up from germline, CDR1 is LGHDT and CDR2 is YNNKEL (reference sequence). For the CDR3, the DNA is TGTGCCAGCAGCCGGGGACTAGCCGAGATCTACAATGAGCAGTTCTTC. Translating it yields CASSRGLAEIYNEQFF.

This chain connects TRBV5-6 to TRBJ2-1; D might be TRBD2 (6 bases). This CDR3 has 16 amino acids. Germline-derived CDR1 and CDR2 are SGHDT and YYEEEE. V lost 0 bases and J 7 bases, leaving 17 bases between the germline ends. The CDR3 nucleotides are TGTGCCAGCAGCTTGGATCTTAGGAGGGTGCAAAATGAGCAGTTCTTC. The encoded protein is CASSLDLRRVQNEQFF.

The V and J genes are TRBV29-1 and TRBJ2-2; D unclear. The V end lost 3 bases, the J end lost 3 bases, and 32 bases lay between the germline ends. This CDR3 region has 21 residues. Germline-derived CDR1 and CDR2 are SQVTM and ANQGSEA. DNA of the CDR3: TGCAGCGTTGAGGTCCTCGCCCATCTTTTTGTACAAAATCCCCACACCGGGGAGCTGTTTTTT. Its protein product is CSVEVLAHLFVQNPHTGELFF.

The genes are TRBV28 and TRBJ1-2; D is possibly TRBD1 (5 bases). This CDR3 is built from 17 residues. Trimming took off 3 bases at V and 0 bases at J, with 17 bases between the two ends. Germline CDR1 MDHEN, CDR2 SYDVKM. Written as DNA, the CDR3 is TGTGCCAGCAGTTTCCCCAGGGATAAGGGGCCTAACTATGGCTACACCTTC. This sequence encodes CASSFPRDKGPNYGYTF.

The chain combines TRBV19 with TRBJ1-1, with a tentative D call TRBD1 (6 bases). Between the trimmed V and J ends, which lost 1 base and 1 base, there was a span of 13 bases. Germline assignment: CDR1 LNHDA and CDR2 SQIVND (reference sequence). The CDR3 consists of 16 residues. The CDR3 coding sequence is TGTGCCAGTAGTATAGGGTTCGACAGGCCGAACACTGAAGCTTTCTTT. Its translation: CASSIGFDRPNTEAFF.

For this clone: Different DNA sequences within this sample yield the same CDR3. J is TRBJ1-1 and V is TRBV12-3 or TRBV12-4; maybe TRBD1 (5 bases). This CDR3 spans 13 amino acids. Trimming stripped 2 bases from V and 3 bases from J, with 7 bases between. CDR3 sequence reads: CASSLKGDTEAFF. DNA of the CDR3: TGTGCCAGCAGTTTAAAAGGGGACACTGAAGCTTTCTTT.

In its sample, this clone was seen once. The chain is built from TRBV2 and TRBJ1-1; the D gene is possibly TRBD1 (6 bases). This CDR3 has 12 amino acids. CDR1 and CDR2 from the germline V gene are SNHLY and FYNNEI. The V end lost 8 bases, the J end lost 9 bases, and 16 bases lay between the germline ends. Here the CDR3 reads CASRVPTGKAFF. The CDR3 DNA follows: TGTGCCAGCCGAGTTCCTACAGGGAAAGCTTTCTTT. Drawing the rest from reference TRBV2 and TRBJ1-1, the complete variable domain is EPEVTQTPSHQVTQMGQEVILRCVPISNHLYFYWYRQILGQKVEFLVSFYNNEISEKSEIFDDQFSVERPDGSNFTLKIRSTKLEDSAMYFCASRVPTGKAFFGQGTRLTVV.

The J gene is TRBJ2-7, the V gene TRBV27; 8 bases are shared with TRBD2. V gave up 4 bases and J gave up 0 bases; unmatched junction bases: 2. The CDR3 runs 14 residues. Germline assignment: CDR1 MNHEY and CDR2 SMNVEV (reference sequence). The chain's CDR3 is CASSSGGVSYEQYF. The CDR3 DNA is TGTGCCAGCAGTTCCGGGGGGGTCTCCTACGAGCAGTACTTC.

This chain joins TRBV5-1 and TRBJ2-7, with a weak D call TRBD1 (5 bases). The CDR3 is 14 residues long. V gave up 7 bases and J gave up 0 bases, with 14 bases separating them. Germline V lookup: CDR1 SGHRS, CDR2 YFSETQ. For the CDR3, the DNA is TGCGCCAGCGCAGGGTCCCTTAGCTCCTACGAGCAGTACTTC. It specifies CASAGSLSSYEQYF.

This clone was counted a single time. The CDR3, as DNA: TGTGCAAGTCGCTTAGCGCTCTTCATCCCGGATTCACCCCTCCACTTT. Its protein product is CASRLALFIPDSPLHF. The chain combines TRBV12-2 with TRBJ1-6. TRBV12-2 is a pseudogene. The CDR3 sequence is 16 residues long.

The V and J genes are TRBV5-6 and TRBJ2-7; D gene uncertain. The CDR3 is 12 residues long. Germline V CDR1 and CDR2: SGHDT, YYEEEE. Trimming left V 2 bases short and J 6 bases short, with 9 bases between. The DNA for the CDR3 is TGTGCCAGCAGCTTTTCCACGGGCGAGCAGTACTTC. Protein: CASSFSTGEQYF.

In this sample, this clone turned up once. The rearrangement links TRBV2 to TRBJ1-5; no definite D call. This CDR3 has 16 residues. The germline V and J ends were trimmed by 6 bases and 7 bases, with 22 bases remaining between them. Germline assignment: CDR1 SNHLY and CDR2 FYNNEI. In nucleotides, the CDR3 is TGTGCCAGCAGGCCCCGCGCGGGGTCAACATTCCAGCCCCAGCATTTT. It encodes CASRPRAGSTFQPQHF.

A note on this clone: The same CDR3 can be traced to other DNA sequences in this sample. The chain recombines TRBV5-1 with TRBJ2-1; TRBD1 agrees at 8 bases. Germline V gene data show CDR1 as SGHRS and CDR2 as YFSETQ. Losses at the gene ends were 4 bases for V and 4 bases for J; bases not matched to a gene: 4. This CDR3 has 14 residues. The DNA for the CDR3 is TGCGCCAGCAGCCTAGGACAGGGTTACAATGAGCAGTTCTTC. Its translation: CASSLGQGYNEQFF.

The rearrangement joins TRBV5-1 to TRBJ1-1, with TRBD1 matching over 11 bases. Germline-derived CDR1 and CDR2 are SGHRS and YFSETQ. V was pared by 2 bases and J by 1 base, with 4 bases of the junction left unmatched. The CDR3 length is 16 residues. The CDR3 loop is CASSFGQGAGNTEAFF. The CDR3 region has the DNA TGCGCCAGCAGCTTCGGACAGGGGGCGGGGAACACTGAAGCTTTCTTT.